The text below deals with one T cell receptor beta chain. Its specificity is not known. Sequencing targeted TCR beta in T cells from blood (CD8+ and CD4+). Negative magnetic isolation gave CD8+ and CD4+ cells; FACS enriched CD8+ TEMRA. The CDR3 is 14 amino acids. Trimming stripped 2 bases from V and 5 bases from J, with 11 bases between. Germline CDR1 MDHEN, CDR2 SYDVKM. These data originate in a study of CD8 T cells in Susac syndrome. Study outcomes and limitations: There was no clonal expansion in the CD4+ T cell repertoires of Susac syndrome.

It was with random hexamers that about 0.45 to 1 ug RNA was reverse transcribed. Multiplex immunoSEQ PCR targeted 54 Vbeta and 13 Jbeta TCR beta segments. TCRdb fed the immunoSEQ multiplex PCR reads into MiXCR, producing one record per CDR3 protein. The sample shows 70,000 to 75,000 distinct CDR3 sequences, approximately 93% of them seen only once. Sequences were obtained from CD4+ T cells from PBMCs. The clonotype comes from a human donor with Susac syndrome. This chain uses TRBV28 with TRBJ2-3, with D possibly being TRBD1 or TRBD2 (6 bases each). The CDR3 sequence: CASSLVRGVDTQYF. The CDR3 DNA follows: TGTGCCAGCAGTTTAGTTAGGGGGGTAGATACGCAGTATTTT.